These 25 T cell receptor beta chains came from one sample sequenced in a study of blood T cell repertoires in COVID-19. The table came from immunoSEQ multiplex PCR; TCRdb's copy has only in-frame clones and leaves some out. The sample holds around 200,000 clones; 65% to 85% are singletons and the top ten take about 8.9%. Sample: peripheral blood. Receptor source: a woman in her 50s with acute or convalescent COVID-19.

The chain couples TRBV7-2 to TRBJ2-5, with 8 bases fitting TRBD2. The CDR3 contains 15 residues. Per germline, CDR1 SGHTA and CDR2 FQGNSA. Trimming took 5 bases from V and 5 from J; bases not matched to a gene: 10. CDR3 protein: CASSAVGTSEETQYF. CDR3 nucleotide sequence: TGTGCCAGCAGCGCCGTGGGGACTAGTGAGGAGACCCAGTACTTC.

The rearrangement uses TRBV10-3 and TRBJ2-3; TRBD2 aligns across 7 bases. J lost 6 bases, V lost 0 bases, and 6 bases had no gene match. This CDR3 spans 15 amino acids. Looked up from germline, CDR1 is ENHRY and CDR2 is SYGVKD. The CDR3 reads CAISESASGTDTQYF. CDR3 sequence (DNA): TGTGCCATCAGTGAGTCGGCTAGCGGTACGGATACGCAGTATTTT.

The genes are TRBV15 and TRBJ2-1; TRBD2 matches 14 bases. Germline loops: CDR1 LNHNV, CDR2 YYDKDF (reference sequence). Trimming removed 6 bases from V and 6 bases from J; junction bases left unmatched: 7. This CDR3 region has 16 residues. The CDR3: CATRKGGLAGVNEQFF. CDR3 DNA sequence: TGTGCCACCAGGAAGGGGGGACTAGCGGGAGTCAATGAGCAGTTCTTC.

The V and J genes are TRBV27 and TRBJ2-2; D is unresolved. The CDR3 extends over 15 amino acids. V was pared by 1 base and J by 4 bases, with 10 bases between. Germline CDR1 and CDR2: MNHEY and SMNVEV (reference sequence). CDR3 DNA sequence: TGTGCCAGCAGTTTATTTGCAGGTTCCACCGGGGAGCTGTTTTTT. This encodes CASSLFAGSTGELFF.

The V and J genes are TRBV6-6 and TRBJ2-7; 11 bases match TRBD2. J gave up 2 bases and V 6 bases, and 6 bases lay outside the gene matches. From germline, CDR1 is MNHNY and CDR2 SVGAGI (reference sequence). The CDR3 contains 15 residues. The CDR3 sequence is CASRELAGVAYEQYF. The DNA for the CDR3 is TGTGCCAGCAGGGAACTAGCGGGAGTTGCCTACGAGCAGTACTTC.

V is TRBV19 and J is TRBJ1-3; D is unclear. The germline V gene encodes CDR1 LNHDA and CDR2 SQIVND (reference sequence). The CDR3 is 10 residues long. Trimming cost V 7 bases and J 8 bases, with 6 bases left between them. Here the CDR3 reads CASTSDTIYF. As DNA, the CDR3 is TGTGCCAGTACAAGCGACACCATATATTTT.

The chain links TRBV27 to TRBJ1-6; D not certain. Trimming stripped 3 bases from V and 4 bases from J, with 10 bases between. Germline CDR1 is MNHEY and CDR2 is SMNVEV (reference sequence). The CDR3 spans 15 residues. CDR3 protein: CASSFVQSYNSPLHF. The CDR3 bases are TGTGCCAGCAGTTTCGTACAGAGTTATAATTCACCCCTCCACTTT.

This clone was detected a few times. The chain links TRBV7-6 to TRBJ2-7; maybe TRBD1 (6 bases). CDR3 size: 13 residues. V gave up 0 bases and J gave up 9 bases, with 12 bases separating them. Germline CDR1 SGHVS, CDR2 FNYEAQ. This CDR3 is CASSLAQGIAQYF. CDR3 coding DNA: TGTGCCAGCAGCTTAGCACAGGGAATTGCGCAGTACTTC. Full variable domain (remainder filled in from reference TRBV7-6 and TRBJ2-7): GAGVSQSPRYKVTKRGQDVALRCDPISGHVSLYWYRQALGQGPEFLTYFNYEAQQDKSGLPNDRFSAERPEGSISTLTIQRTEQRDSAMYRCASSLAQGIAQYFGPGTRLTVT.

The chain has TRBV28 and TRBJ1-2; the D is unclear. CDR3 length equals 14 residues. Trimming took 5 bases from V and 4 from J, leaving 14 bases between them. The germline gives CDR1 MDHEN, CDR2 SYDVKM. In nucleotides, the CDR3 is TGTGCCAGCAGTCCGGGAGCAAACTTCTATGGCTACACCTTC. It is translated as CASSPGANFYGYTF.

The V gene is TRBV7-9, the J gene TRBJ2-3; 10 positions match TRBD1. The germline V gene has CDR1 SEHNR and CDR2 FQNEAQ (reference sequence). With 2 bases clipped from V and 5 bases from J, the junction kept 4 bases outside the gene matches. The length of the CDR3 is 15 residues. CDR3 sequence reads: CASSLRQGAVDTQYF. The CDR3 DNA reads TGTGCCAGCAGCTTAAGACAGGGGGCAGTAGATACGCAGTATTTT. The full variable domain, completed using reference TRBV7-9 and TRBJ2-3, is DTGVSQNPRHKITKRGQNVTFRCDPISEHNRLYWYRQTLGQGPEFLTYFQNEAQLEKSRLLSDRFSAERPKGSFSTLEIQRTEQGDSAMYLCASSLRQGAVDTQYFGPGTRLTVL.

Only a few counts were recorded for this clone. The chain carries TRBV6-6 and TRBJ2-5, with TRBD2 matching 11 bases. The J segment lost 0 bases and the V segment lost 6 bases, leaving 3 bases of the junction unmatched. CDR3 length: 15 amino acids. Germline V gene lookup returns CDR1 MNHNY and CDR2 SVGAGI (reference sequence). The CDR3 reads CASRGLAENQETQYF. In DNA form, the CDR3 reads TGTGCCAGCAGGGGACTAGCGGAGAACCAAGAGACCCAGTACTTC.

This clone was recorded once. V is TRBV5-1 and J is TRBJ1-1; weak D call: TRBD1 (5 bases). CDR3 length: 15 amino acids. V was pared by 1 base and J by 0 bases, with 10 bases between. The V gene's germline CDR1 is SGHRS and CDR2 YFSETQ. The CDR3 protein is CASSLNGGLNTEAFF. The CDR3 DNA reads TGCGCCAGCAGCTTGAACGGGGGACTGAACACTGAAGCTTTCTTT.

The chain employs TRBV11-3 and TRBJ2-3; D might be TRBD1 (5 bases). Germline CDR1 and CDR2: SGHNT and YENEEA. Trimming left V 6 bases short and J 6 bases short, with 7 bases between. The CDR3 covers 11 residues. For the CDR3, the DNA is TGTGCCAGCAGTAAGGGGGATACGCAGTATTTT. As protein: CASSKGDTQYF.

V usage is TRBV5-1 and J usage is TRBJ1-6; D call uncertain. This CDR3 has 13 residues. Germline V CDR1 and CDR2: SGHRS, YFSETQ. Deletions cut 0 bases from V and 11 bases from J, with 9 bases between. The CDR3 reads CASSLDPQPPLHF. The CDR3, as DNA: TGCGCCAGCAGCTTGGACCCACAGCCACCCCTCCACTTT.

The chain combines TRBV11-2 with TRBJ1-1; tentatively, D is TRBD1 (6 bases). The ends were cut back, 5 bases at V and 1 base at J, with 14 bases in the middle. This CDR3 is built from 15 residues. CDR1 and CDR2 from the germline V gene are SGHAT and FQNNGV. CDR3 residues: CASSPPGHWNTEAFF. CDR3 DNA: TGTGCCAGCAGCCCACCGGGACATTGGAACACTGAAGCTTTCTTT.

The chain carries TRBV6-4 and TRBJ1-5, with 10 bases matching TRBD1. This CDR3 spans 15 amino acids. Trimming took 2 bases from V and 7 from J; bases not matched to a gene: 5. Germline CDR1 is MRHNA and CDR2 is SNTAGT. CDR3 amino acids: CASSDPWTGGQPQHF. The CDR3 nucleotides read TGTGCCAGCAGTGACCCCTGGACAGGGGGGCAGCCCCAGCATTTT.

The chain has TRBV9 and TRBJ2-5, with a weak D call TRBD2 (5 bases). Germline lookup yields CDR1 SGDLS and CDR2 YYNGEE. Trimming left V 4 bases short and J 2 bases short, with 15 bases between. This CDR3 spans 15 amino acids. CDR3 region: CASSLSGGGQETQYF. In DNA, the CDR3 is TGTGCCAGCAGCCTCAGTGGAGGTGGACAAGAGACCCAGTACTTC.

The chain uses TRBV3-1 (or the pseudogene TRBV3-2) and TRBJ1-4, with a tentative D call TRBD1 (5 bases). The germline gives CDR1 LGHDT, CDR2 YNNKEL (reference sequence). Trimming cost V 1 base and J 7 bases, with 7 bases left between them. This CDR3 contains 13 residues. CDR3: CASSQVRGEKLFF. The CDR3 nucleotides read TGTGCCAGCAGCCAAGTTAGGGGTGAAAAACTGTTTTTT.

The chain couples TRBV19 to TRBJ2-3; 9 bases are shared with TRBD1. The CDR3 consists of 15 residues. Per the germline V gene, CDR1 is LNHDA and CDR2 is SQIVND (reference sequence). The V gene end was trimmed by 6 bases and the J gene end by 9 bases; junction bases not matched to a gene: 13. The CDR3 is CASRQPGQGEGTQYF. CDR3 coding DNA: TGTGCCAGTAGGCAACCGGGACAGGGAGAAGGGACGCAGTATTTT.

This chain joins TRBV15 and TRBJ2-7, with 9 bases lining up with TRBD1. This CDR3 has 18 residues. Looked up from germline, CDR1 is LNHNV and CDR2 is YYDKDF (reference sequence). The V and J ends lost 0 bases and 3 bases, in that order; junction bases with no gene match: 12. The CDR3 sequence is CATSRDALVDRGYYEQYF. For the CDR3, the DNA is TGTGCCACCAGCAGAGATGCTTTAGTGGACAGGGGATACTACGAGCAGTACTTC.

Here the CDR3 DNA reads TGTGCCATCACGCGGGGCCCCGAGGGTGATACGCAGTATTTT. Amino acid sequence: CAITRGPEGDTQYF. V and J are TRBV10-3 and TRBJ2-3; a weak D match, TRBD2 (6 bases). Germline CDR1 is ENHRY and CDR2 is SYGVKD. V lost 7 bases, J lost 6 bases, and 17 bases lay in between. The length of the CDR3 is 14 residues.

This sequence joins TRBV19 and TRBJ2-5; D unresolved. The CDR3 runs to 13 residues. CDR1 and CDR2 from the germline V gene are LNHDA and SQIVND (reference sequence). The V and J ends lost 5 bases and 2 bases respectively, with 9 bases between them. Written as DNA, the CDR3 is TGTGCCAGTAGTGCGTCAGGTCAAGAGACCCAGTACTTC. Residues: CASSASGQETQYF. The full variable domain, in which reference TRBV19 and TRBJ2-5 provide the parts outside the CDR3, is DGGITQSPKYLFRKEGQNVTLSCEQNLNHDAMYWYRQDPGQGLRLIYYSQIVNDFQKGDIAEGYSVSREKKESFPLTVTSAQKNPTAFYLCASSASGQETQYFGPGTRLLVL.

The genes are TRBV6-5 and TRBJ1-3, with no clear D. Per germline, CDR1 MNHEY and CDR2 SVGAGI. Trimming shortened V by 6 bases and J by 3 bases, and 12 bases separated the two germline ends. The CDR3 spans 14 residues. The CDR3 nucleotides read TGTGCCAGCAGCGGAGGAGAAGTTGGAAACACCATATATTTT. The encoded protein is CASSGGEVGNTIYF.

This chain connects TRBV11-2 to TRBJ1-2, with D maybe TRBD1 (5 bases). The germline V and J ends were trimmed by 5 bases and 13 bases, with 14 bases remaining between them. CDR1 and CDR2 (germline): SGHAT, FQNNGV. The CDR3 is 11 amino acids. Here the CDR3 DNA reads TGTGCCAGCAGCGAGGAAGGGGTGGGCACCTTC. Its protein product is CASSEEGVGTF.

The V gene is TRBV5-1, the J gene TRBJ2-1; possibly TRBD2 for D (6 bases). This CDR3 contains 15 residues. CDR1 is SGHRS and CDR2 is YFSETQ in the germline V gene. Trimming removed 6 bases at V and 6 bases at J, with 19 bases between. CDR3 nucleotide sequence: TGCGCCAGCACCCCCGGCAGCGGGCGGCCCAATGAGCAGTTCTTC. Translating it yields CASTPGSGRPNEQFF.